This T cell receptor (beta chain) originates from a study of CD8+ T cells in alopecia areata. Whole-study findings and limits: Tofacitinib did not eliminate many expanded lesional clones from scalp or blood. Given one nonresponder, whether baseline CD8+ expansion relates to response remains uncertain.

A note on this clone: As yet, its antigen is unknown.

RNA was extracted and reverse transcribed into cDNA as the sequencing template. Produced via immunoSEQ multiplex PCR; TCRdb's table is partial and in-frame only. The table shows some 190,000 clones, with about half occurring only once. This CDR3 has 15 amino acids. V lost 2 bases to trimming and J lost 1 base, with 9 bases between them. Germline V gene sequence: CDR1 SNHLY, CDR2 FYNNEI. Treatment described: oral pan-JAK inhibitor, 5-10 mg twice daily. Patients with alopecia areata provided lesional scalp punch biopsies as well as peripheral blood. PBMCs provided sorted CD4+ and CD8+ T cells. The material sequenced was CD8+ T cells sorted from blood, taken around week 53, from a patient treated with tofacitinib. This clonotype was obtained from a human donor with alopecia areata. V gene TRBV2 combines with J gene TRBJ1-5; D is ambiguous. Written as DNA, the CDR3 is TGTGCCAGCAGTGAACCCCCGGCCAGCAATCAGCCCCAGCATTTT. This encodes CASSEPPASNQPQHF.